This T cell receptor (beta chain) was captured by sequencing in a study of T-cell memory formation after mild COVID-19. At the level of the study: Clusters were largely donor specific.

This clonotype showed up just a few times. Antigen: not known. MiXCR was run by TCRdb on the 5' RACE reads, yielding one entry per CDR3 protein. The sample holds about 190,000 distinct CDR3 sequences, around 18% seen once. The germline gives CDR1 SGHVS, CDR2 FNYEAQ. V lost 1 base and J 4 bases, leaving 16 bases between the germline ends. CDR3 length: 16 amino acids. Regarding the study as a whole: Researchers found some responding clones in pre-infection memory, a sign that cross-reactive memory joined. CD8+ contracting clones occupied EMRA, while CD4+ ones occupied mainly CM and EM.

The sequence came from an adult woman who had mild COVID-19 (a few samples of this study predate the infection). Cell type and time point are not known. Sequencing was performed on PBMCs or a T cell subset sorted from them (not recorded which). The chain carries TRBV7-6 and TRBJ2-5; tentative D call: TRBD1 (6 bases). The CDR3 coding sequence is TGTGCCAGCAGCTTAGTGGGGGCTCTAGGAGGAGAGACCCAGTACTTC. It translates to CASSLVGALGGETQYF.